This T cell receptor (beta chain) was recorded in a study of T cells in Graves' hyperthyroidism and ophthalmopathy (dated by TCRdb to the late 2010s). With regard to the full study: Peripheral blood samples were taken at the time of initial diagnosis, prior to any treatment. Prospective prediction of ophthalmopathy was tested in an independent validation cohort consisting of fewer than 20 hyperthyroidism patients and more than 15 patients who later progressed to ophthalmopathy. After blood sampling, hyperthyroidism patients were treated with methimazole at a starting dose of 30 mg daily, and ophthalmopathy patients were treated with high-dose intravenous methylprednisolone. The study also compared thyroid tissue and blood T-cell repertoires from five or six Graves' hyperthyroidism patients. To identify distinguishing TCR V-J signatures, a discovery cohort of about 100 patients was used, comprising 40 to 45 with Graves' ophthalmopathy and around 57 with stable Graves' hyperthyroidism. The 75 to 100 discovery patients were divided at random into training and test sets in a 7:3 ratio. The paper describes TCR Vbeta CDR3 sequencing of roughly 130 peripheral blood samples, made up of about 41 ophthalmopathy patients, roughly 80 hyperthyroidism patients and 17 progressor patients.

The TCR beta CDR3 regions were amplified from the RNA transcripts. The TCR CDR3 was subjected to a first round of RT-PCR using the HTBI primer set and the Qiagen OneStep RT-PCR kit. Libraries were constructed in a second round of multiplex PCR, after which size selection and purification were performed. The libraries were sequenced on an Illumina HiSeq2000 using paired-end 100 bp reads. Under the source paper's analysis protocol: SOAPnuke was used to process the raw data, throwing out any read that contained adapters or uncalled bases, had a mean Phred below 15, or lacked an exact constant-primer or identifier match. High-quality paired reads were merged using COPE v1.2.5, and each unique nucleotide sequence was defined as a clonotype. Clonotypes were aligned to IMGT TRBV, TRBD and TRBJ reference segments using MiTCR v1.1. The analysis included only V-J combinations with a frequency above 0.0001, which together covered 99.2% of the repertoires. The TCS score was defined as F50 (clonal expansion) divided by E x V (chaos), with BLOSUM62-based TCRdist calculated between CDR3 peptides within each V-J. Welch's t-statistics and random forest reduced roughly 530 V-J features to roughly 13, which were used in a naive Bayes classifier (R e1071). Starting from the raw public reads, TCRdb applied fastp trimming at Q25, assembled clones with MiXCR and retained in-frame beta chains. Entries that share a CDR3 protein sequence are merged under the most common genes and DNA. TCRdb, not the authors, supplied the V and J calls. This sample comprises approximately 570,000 distinct CDR3 sequences, 15% to 20% of them detected only once. Of the sample, roughly 44% is held by the ten largest clones.

In the ophthalmopathy patients, disease was moderately to severely active, with a Clinical Activity Score of 3 or more, a NOSPECS grade of 4 or more, and a duration of less than 3 months. Any patient with an uncontrolled infection, another autoimmune disease, pregnancy or lactation was excluded. Diagnoses relied on clinical symptoms, serum thyroxine and TRAb, thyroid ultrasound and orbital computed tomography. PBMCs were isolated from roughly 10 ml of fresh peripheral blood by Ficoll-Paque density gradient centrifugation. Total RNA was extracted with Trizol reagent, and quality was checked on an Agilent 2100 Bioanalyzer. Notes on this clonotype: Its target antigen remains unknown. It has no much larger one-base neighbor in the sample; base qualities were not kept.

Findings and caveats that apply to the study as a whole: No statistical method was used to set the sample size in advance, and investigators knew the group allocation. In cross-validation, a model built on a 13 V-J signature told ophthalmopathy apart from stable hyperthyroidism with approximately 90% sensitivity and about 81% specificity, and in testing the same model reached 80%/75%. Blood samples also contained most of the expanded thyroid clonotypes (frequency above 0.001), which suggests that blood repertoires may reflect thyroid immune responses. In validation, progression to ophthalmopathy was predicted by the model with nearly 71% sensitivity and around 76% specificity, a median of 6.5 months before onset.

The junction shows trimming of 4 bases on V and 4 bases on J, and the gene matches do not reach 7 bases of it. In the germline V gene, CDR1 corresponds to SGHTA and CDR2 to FQGNSA. Measured from the cysteine to the phenylalanine, the CDR3 is 15 residues long. The DNA shown is the 45-base CDR3, in frame from base 1. The sequenced sample was blood. The clonotype comes from a man aged 40-50 years with Graves' ophthalmopathy. The rearranged segments are TRBV7-2 and TRBJ2-1; 7 bases in the junction line up with TRBD2. The CDR3 protein: CASSWQSGNYNEQFF. The sequence in DNA is TGTGCCAGCAGCTGGCAGAGCGGGAATTACAATGAGCAGTTCTTC.